This T cell receptor beta chain was sequenced during a study of PD-L1 blockade in urothelial cancer. Assay: immunoSEQ multiplex PCR; the TCRdb copy retains only in-frame clones and omits some. Of 41,000 or so clones listed, 82% were seen once; the top ten hold about 17%. The CDR3 has 13 residues. Germline CDR1 ENHRY, CDR2 SYGVKD. Deletions cut 3 bases from V and 1 base from J, with 6 bases between. The receptor comes from a man between 60 and 70 years old with urothelial cancer. Sequencing used PBMCs, obtained around atezolizumab (anti-PD-L1) treatment. The chain is built from TRBV10-3 and TRBJ1-1; D uncertain. CDR3 sequence: CAISDSPNTEAFF. CDR3 DNA sequence: TGTGCCATCAGTGATTCTCCGAACACTGAAGCTTTCTTT.